This T cell receptor (beta chain) derives from a study of T cell repertoires in cytomegalovirus infection. Study-level background: Public TCR beta signatures provided an indication of both CMV infection and a matching HLA type.

TCRdb itself ran the reads through MiXCR, one entry per CDR3 protein. The sample yields 740,000 or so distinct CDR3 sequences, approximately 34% seen once. This CDR3 is built from 12 residues. Per germline, CDR1 MDHEN and CDR2 SYDVKM. Concerning this clonotype: The junction differs from germline at one of its ends, possibly a read error.

This chain links TRBV28 with TRBJ2-7; possibly TRBD1 for D (5 bases). This clonotype originated in a human donor in good health (CMV status not recorded). Some clones in this sample may be carry-over from other donors' samples. The source material was PBMCs. The CDR3 sequence is CASSLTKGANSF. The CDR3 nucleotides read TGTGCCAGCAGTTTAACAAAAGGGGCCAACTCCTTC.